This T cell receptor beta chain came from a study of blood T cells in healthy people across ages. Study overall: Capturing about one barcoded beta molecule per two T cells was achieved by template switching. Study-level findings and limits: A roughly linear age-dependent decrease characterized TCR beta diversity per million T cells. Long-lived donors exceeded aged donors in naive CD4+ cells and diversity.

Using a J-beta primer mix together with a sample-barcoded 5' primer, a second PCR was run for about 6 to 12 cycles. Through a template-switch adaptor with 12 random nucleotides, each cDNA molecule received a tag. TCRdb called the 5' RACE reads again in MiXCR, with one record for every CDR3 protein. The profile shows 1.5 million to 2 million distinct CDR3 sequences, 28% of them singletons. The junction had 9 bases not matched to a gene; V was cut back by 6 bases and J by 5 bases. Looked up from germline, CDR1 is DFQATT and CDR2 is SNEGSKA (reference sequence). CDR3 length: 13 amino acids. Only a few counts were recorded for this clonotype. Its antigen is still unknown.

Sequences were obtained from blood. The source of this sequence is a woman under 40 in good health. V and J are TRBV20-1 and TRBJ2-5; 7 bases match TRBD2. The CDR3: CSALLAGGETQYF. In DNA, the CDR3 is TGCAGTGCCCTCTTAGCGGGTGGGGAGACCCAGTACTTC.